Listed below are T cell receptor beta chains from one sample, sequenced in a study of human T cells and chemical hapten exposure. TCRdb independently ran MiXCR on the RACE reads; one entry per CDR3 protein. The data hold fewer than 150,000 distinct CDR3 sequences, with roughly an eighth observed a single time. Sequencing was performed on whole blood, taken in connection with sensitization to the hapten diphenylcyclopropenone (DPC). The receptors originated from a man aged 18 to 30 with alopecia areata. Some clones in this sample may be carry-over from other donors' samples. Both conserved end residues are part of each CDR3. The D gene is left open where the match is weak. Size tells how often a clone was seen (once, few, many) or the class of an expanded clone, and some rows leave it out.

length: 14
V: TRBV7-9
D: -
J: TRBJ1-3
size: -
CDR3: CASSQRFSGNTIYF
DNA: TGTGCCAGCAGCCAAAGGTTCTCTGGAAACACCATATATTTT

length: 14
V: TRBV28
D: -
J: TRBJ1-5
size: many
CDR3: CASSPRVSNQPQHF
DNA: TGTGCCAGCAGTCCCAGGGTGTCAAATCAGCCCCAGCATTTT

length: 15
V: TRBV6-2/TRBV6-3
D: TRBD1
J: TRBJ1-5
size: few
CDR3: CASSYEGQGNQPQHF
DNA: TGTGCCAGCAGTTACGAGGGACAGGGCAATCAGCCCCAGCATTTT

length: 14
V: TRBV15
D: -
J: TRBJ2-5
size: -
CDR3: CATSRDRSGKTQYF
DNA: TGTGCCACCAGCAGAGATAGGTCGGGTAAGACCCAGTACTTC

length: 13
V: TRBV11-2
D: -
J: TRBJ2-6
size: few
CDR3: CASSLGPANVLTF
DNA: TGTGCCAGCAGCTTGGGACCGGCCAACGTCCTGACTTTC

length: 12
V: TRBV28
D: -
J: TRBJ2-1
size: -
CDR3: CASNGLYNEQFF
DNA: TGTGCCAGCAACGGACTCTACAATGAGCAGTTCTTC

length: 15
V: TRBV18
D: TRBD1
J: TRBJ1-1
size: few
CDR3: CASSLGTGANTEAFF
DNA: TGTGCCAGCTCATTAGGGACAGGGGCGAACACTGAAGCTTTCTTT

length: 13
V: TRBV6-5
D: -
J: TRBJ1-1
size: -
CDR3: CASSYSMNTEAFF
DNA: TGTGCCAGCAGTTACTCGATGAACACTGAAGCTTTCTTT

length: 16
V: TRBV7-2
D: -
J: TRBJ2-3
size: -
CDR3: CASSSRGRASTDTQYF
DNA: TGTGCCAGCAGCTCCCGGGGCAGGGCTAGCACAGATACGCAGTATTTT

length: 16
V: TRBV20-1
D: TRBD2
J: TRBJ2-7
size: few
CDR3: CSARVPGRDGFYEQYF
DNA: TGCAGTGCTAGAGTTCCCGGGAGGGACGGCTTCTACGAGCAGTACTTC

length: 13
V: TRBV5-4
D: -
J: TRBJ1-2
size: many
CDR3: CASSPTWEYGYTF
DNA: TGTGCCAGCAGCCCCACATGGGAATATGGCTACACCTTC

length: 17
V: TRBV2
D: -
J: TRBJ2-3
size: few
CDR3: CASSISWGGPPTDTQYF
DNA: TGTGCCAGCAGTATTTCGTGGGGGGGGCCGCCAACAGATACGCAGTATTTT

length: 15
V: TRBV12-3/TRBV12-4
D: TRBD1
J: TRBJ2-6
size: many
CDR3: CASSPGGSGANVLTF
DNA: TGTGCCAGCAGTCCAGGGGGATCTGGGGCCAACGTCCTGACTTTC

length: 12
V: TRBV20-1
D: -
J: TRBJ1-2
size: -
CDR3: CSAIQINYGYTF
DNA: TGCAGTGCTATACAGATTAACTATGGCTACACCTTC

length: 14
V: TRBV29-1
D: TRBD1
J: TRBJ1-2
size: few
CDR3: CSVPDRGLGYGYTF
DNA: TGCAGCGTACCCGACAGGGGTCTAGGCTATGGCTACACCTTC

length: 12
V: TRBV20-1
D: TRBD1
J: TRBJ1-1
size: -
CDR3: CSAKTGYTEAFF
DNA: TGCAGTGCGAAGACAGGGTACACTGAAGCTTTCTTT

length: 15
V: TRBV11-1
D: -
J: TRBJ1-1
size: -
CDR3: CASSLSVPMDTEAFF
DNA: TGTGCCAGCAGCTTATCGGTCCCGATGGACACTGAAGCTTTCTTT

length: 16
V: TRBV10-2
D: -
J: TRBJ1-5
size: -
CDR3: CASSADGRYSNQPQHF
DNA: TGCGCCAGCAGTGCCGACGGGCGGTATAGCAATCAGCCCCAGCATTTT

length: 16
V: TRBV3-1
D: -
J: TRBJ2-5
size: -
CDR3: CASSQSLGERGETQYF
DNA: TGTGCCAGCAGCCAGTCCCTGGGGGAGCGCGGAGAGACCCAGTACTTC

length: 13
V: TRBV9
D: -
J: TRBJ2-3
size: few
CDR3: CASSPSAGDTQYF
DNA: TGTGCCAGCAGCCCCAGCGCCGGAGATACGCAGTATTTT

length: 16
V: TRBV9
D: TRBD1
J: TRBJ1-2
size: many
CDR3: CASSPTSGTGEYGYTF
DNA: TGTGCCAGCAGCCCTACCTCCGGGACAGGGGAGTATGGCTACACCTTC

length: 14
V: TRBV11-2
D: TRBD2
J: TRBJ2-1
size: few
CDR3: CASSLTSGGSEQFF
DNA: TGTGCCAGCAGCTTGACTAGCGGGGGCAGTGAGCAGTTCTTC

length: 15
V: TRBV7-2
D: TRBD1
J: TRBJ2-7
size: -
CDR3: CASSNFPGQGFEQYF
DNA: TGTGCCAGCAGCAACTTCCCGGGACAGGGCTTTGAGCAGTACTTC

length: 13
V: TRBV12-3/TRBV12-4
D: TRBD2
J: TRBJ2-5
size: few
CDR3: CASSPGTRETQYF
DNA: TGTGCCAGCAGTCCTGGGACTAGAGAGACCCAGTACTTC

length: 16
V: TRBV12-3/TRBV12-4
D: TRBD2
J: TRBJ2-1
size: few
CDR3: CASSPGLAGGYNEQFF
DNA: TGTGCCAGCAGTCCCGGACTAGCGGGGGGGTACAATGAGCAGTTCTTC

length: 13
V: TRBV29-1
D: TRBD2
J: TRBJ2-7
size: many
CDR3: CSVDGAGGYEQYF
DNA: TGCAGCGTTGACGGAGCGGGGGGCTACGAGCAGTACTTC

length: 15
V: TRBV7-2
D: -
J: TRBJ2-2
size: -
CDR3: CASSYPSGVTGELFF
DNA: TGTGCCAGCAGCTATCCCTCAGGGGTCACCGGGGAGCTGTTTTTT

length: 14
V: TRBV6-5
D: -
J: TRBJ1-3
size: many
CDR3: CASSVDRLGNTIYF
DNA: TGTGCCAGCAGTGTGGACAGACTTGGAAACACCATATATTTT

length: 14
V: TRBV25-1
D: -
J: TRBJ2-3
size: many
CDR3: CASSARGSTDTQYF
DNA: TGTGCCAGCAGTGCCCGCGGGAGCACAGATACGCAGTATTTT

length: 14
V: TRBV29-1
D: TRBD1
J: TRBJ2-1
size: many
CDR3: CSVRLAGTGGEQFF
DNA: TGCAGCGTCCGACTAGCCGGGACAGGGGGTGAGCAGTTCTTC